This paragraph covers one T cell receptor beta chain sequence. Some clones are missing from TCRdb's copy, which holds only in-frame ones; the method was immunoSEQ multiplex PCR. The table has about 70,000 clones, around 88% seen once. The data originate from a study of OX40 agonist ivuxolimab in advanced cancers. Study-level background: Hepatocellular carcinoma, melanoma, renal cell or head and neck cancer affected the dose-escalation patients. Among those enrolled, mean age was roughly 62 years (range roughly 23 to 85) and 75% to 85% were male.

Germline CDR1 and CDR2: LGHNA and YSLEER. The CDR3 has 13 amino acids. Trimming took off 1 base at V and 6 bases at J, with 7 bases between the two ends. Material: CD4+ or CD8+ T cells sorted from blood, obtained in a trial of the OX40 agonist ivuxolimab. This sequence originates from an adult with an advanced solid tumor such as melanoma, head and neck, liver or kidney cancer. The chain employs TRBV4-3 and TRBJ1-5; unclear D gene. CDR3 nucleotides: TGCGCCAGCAGCCAAGGTTGGGGTCAGCCCCAGCATTTT. As protein: CASSQGWGQPQHF.